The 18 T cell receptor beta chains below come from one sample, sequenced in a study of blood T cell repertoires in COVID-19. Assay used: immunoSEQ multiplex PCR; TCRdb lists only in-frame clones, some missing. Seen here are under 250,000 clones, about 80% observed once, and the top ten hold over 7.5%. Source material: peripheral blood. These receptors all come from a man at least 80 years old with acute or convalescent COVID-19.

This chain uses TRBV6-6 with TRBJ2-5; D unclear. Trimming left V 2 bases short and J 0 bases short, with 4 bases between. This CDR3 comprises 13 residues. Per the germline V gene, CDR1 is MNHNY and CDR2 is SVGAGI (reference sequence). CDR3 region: CASSYRDQETQYF. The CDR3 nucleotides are TGTGCCAGCAGTTACCGGGACCAAGAGACCCAGTACTTC.

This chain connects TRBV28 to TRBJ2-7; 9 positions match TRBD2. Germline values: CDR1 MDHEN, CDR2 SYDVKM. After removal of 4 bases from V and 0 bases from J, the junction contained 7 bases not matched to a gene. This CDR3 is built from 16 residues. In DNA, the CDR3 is TGTGCCAGCAGTTCTTTCCTAGCGGGGTACTCCTACGAGCAGTACTTC. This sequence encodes CASSSFLAGYSYEQYF.

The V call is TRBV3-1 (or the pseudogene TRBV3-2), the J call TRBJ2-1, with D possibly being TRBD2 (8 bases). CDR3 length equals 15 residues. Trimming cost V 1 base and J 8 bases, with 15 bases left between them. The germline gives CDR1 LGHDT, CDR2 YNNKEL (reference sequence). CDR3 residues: CASSQAGGGWDEQFF. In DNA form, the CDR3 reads TGTGCCAGCAGCCAAGCGGGAGGGGGCTGGGATGAGCAGTTCTTC.

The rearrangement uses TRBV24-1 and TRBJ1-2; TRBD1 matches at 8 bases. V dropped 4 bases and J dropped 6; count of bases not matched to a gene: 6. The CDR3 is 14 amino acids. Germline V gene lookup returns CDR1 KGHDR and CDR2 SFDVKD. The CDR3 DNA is TGTGCCACCAGTGACTCAGGGGGCCAGAATGGCTACACCTTC. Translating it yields CATSDSGGQNGYTF.

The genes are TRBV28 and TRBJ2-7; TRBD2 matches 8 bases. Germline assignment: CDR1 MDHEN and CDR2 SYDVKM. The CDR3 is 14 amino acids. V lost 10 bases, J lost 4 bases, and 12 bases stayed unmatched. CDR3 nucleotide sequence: TGTGCCACCGGGGGGGGGTCCCCATATTACGAGCAGTACTTC. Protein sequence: CATGGGSPYYEQYF.

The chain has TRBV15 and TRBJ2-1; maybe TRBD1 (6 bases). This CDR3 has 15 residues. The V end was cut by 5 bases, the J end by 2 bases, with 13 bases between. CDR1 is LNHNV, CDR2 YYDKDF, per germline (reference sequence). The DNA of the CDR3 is TGTGCCACCAGCCTCACAGGGACCCCCTACAATGAGCAGTTCTTC. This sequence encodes CATSLTGTPYNEQFF.

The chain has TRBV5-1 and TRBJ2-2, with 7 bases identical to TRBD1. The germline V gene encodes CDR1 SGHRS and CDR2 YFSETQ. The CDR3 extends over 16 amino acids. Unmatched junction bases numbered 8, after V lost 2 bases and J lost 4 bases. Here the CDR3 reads CASSLRDSFSTGELFF. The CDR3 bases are TGCGCCAGCAGCTTAAGGGACAGTTTTTCCACCGGGGAGCTGTTTTTT.

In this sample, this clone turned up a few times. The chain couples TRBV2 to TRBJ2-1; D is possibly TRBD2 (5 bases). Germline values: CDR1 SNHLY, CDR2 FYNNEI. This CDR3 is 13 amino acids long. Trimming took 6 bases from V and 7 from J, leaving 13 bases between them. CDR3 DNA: TGTGCCAGCAGCGACTACATTGGGAATGAGCAGTTCTTC. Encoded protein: CASSDYIGNEQFF.

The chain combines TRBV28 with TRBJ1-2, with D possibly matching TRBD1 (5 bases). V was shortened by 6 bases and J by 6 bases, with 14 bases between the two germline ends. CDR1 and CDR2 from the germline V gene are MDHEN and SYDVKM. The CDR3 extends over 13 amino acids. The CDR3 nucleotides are TGTGCCAGCAGCCAGGACACCGTAGATGGCTACACCTTC. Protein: CASSQDTVDGYTF.

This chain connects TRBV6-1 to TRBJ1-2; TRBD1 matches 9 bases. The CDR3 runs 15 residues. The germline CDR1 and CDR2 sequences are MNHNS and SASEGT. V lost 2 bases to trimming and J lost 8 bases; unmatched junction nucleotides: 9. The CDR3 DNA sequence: TGTGCCAGCAGTGAAAAATGGGACAGGGTGTCGGGCTACACCTTC. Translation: CASSEKWDRVSGYTF.

CDR3 protein: CASSRTGGKAEAFF. The CDR3 DNA reads TGTGCCAGCAGTAGGACAGGGGGAAAGGCTGAAGCTTTCTTT. This chain uses TRBV6-5 with TRBJ1-1, with 10 bases that match TRBD1. V was pared by 5 bases and J by 6 bases, with 6 bases of the junction left unmatched. This CDR3 comprises 14 residues. Germline V gives CDR1 MNHEY, CDR2 SVGAGI.

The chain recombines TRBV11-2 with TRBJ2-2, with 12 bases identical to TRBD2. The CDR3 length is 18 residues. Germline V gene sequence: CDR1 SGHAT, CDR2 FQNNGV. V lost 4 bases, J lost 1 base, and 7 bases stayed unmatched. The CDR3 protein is CASSYRLAGALNTGELFF. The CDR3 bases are TGTGCCAGCAGCTACCGACTAGCGGGGGCCTTGAACACCGGGGAGCTGTTTTTT.

The CDR3 reads CASSLPTGYNEQFF. CDR3 nucleotides: TGTGCCAGCAGTTTACCGACAGGCTACAATGAGCAGTTCTTC. The rearrangement uses TRBV27 and TRBJ2-1; possible D gene TRBD1, 6 bases. V lost 2 bases, J lost 3 bases, and 8 bases lay in between. From germline, CDR1 is MNHEY and CDR2 SMNVEV (reference sequence). The CDR3 sequence is 14 residues long.

The CDR3 loop reads CASSLDRGNNQPQHF. Here the CDR3 DNA reads TGTGCCAGCAGCTTGGACAGGGGCAACAATCAGCCCCAGCATTTT. The chain couples TRBV7-9 to TRBJ1-5; 9 bases fit TRBD1. The CDR3 is made up of 15 amino acids. Germline-derived CDR1 and CDR2 are SEHNR and FQNEAQ (reference sequence). V lost 3 bases, J lost 3 bases, and 3 bases stayed unmatched.

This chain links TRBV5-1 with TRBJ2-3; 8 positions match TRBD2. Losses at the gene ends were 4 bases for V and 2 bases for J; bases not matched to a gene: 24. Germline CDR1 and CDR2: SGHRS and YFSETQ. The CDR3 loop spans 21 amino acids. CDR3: CASSRRTVSFRAGGFTDTQYF. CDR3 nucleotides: TGCGCCAGCAGCCGAAGGACAGTCTCTTTCCGGGCGGGGGGTTTCACAGATACGCAGTATTTT.

The CDR3 DNA reads TGTGCCATCAACCCGGACAGGGAAGGGGAAAAACTGTTTTTT. This sequence encodes CAINPDREGEKLFF. The chain links TRBV10-3 to TRBJ1-4; 8 bases map to TRBD1. CDR1 ENHRY and CDR2 SYGVKD come from the germline V gene. The V segment lost 7 bases and the J segment 8 bases; nucleotides outside the gene matches: 9. CDR3 size: 14 residues.

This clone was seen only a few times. Here the CDR3 reads CASSQGDTQYF. CDR3 in DNA: TGTGCCAGCAGTCAGGGAGATACGCAGTATTTT. The genes are TRBV11-3 and TRBJ2-3; D is perhaps TRBD1 (5 bases). Trimming took 6 bases from V and 5 from J, leaving 6 bases between them. Germline CDR1 reads SGHNT; CDR2 reads YENEEA. There are 11 residues in the CDR3.

The CDR3 bases are TGTGCCAGCAGCTTGGGAATAGCGGGGGGTCCAGTCGGAGATACGCAGTATTTT. It yields the protein CASSLGIAGGPVGDTQYF. The genes are TRBV5-4 and TRBJ2-3, with TRBD2 matching over 10 bases. After removal of 0 bases from V and 5 bases from J, the junction contained 12 bases not matched to a gene. From germline, CDR1 is SGHNT and CDR2 YYREEE (reference sequence). The CDR3 is 18 amino acids.